The 10 T cell receptor beta chains below all came from one sample that was sequenced in a study of T cell repertoires in cytomegalovirus infection. Each CDR3 protein is one row after TCRdb ran MiXCR on the reads. The sample lists about 340,000 distinct CDR3 sequences; about 28% were seen once. These receptors are not linked to any known antigen. The sample consisted of cultured PBMCs, taken from culture after CMV antigen stimulation. Every receptor here comes from a human donor in good health (CMV status not recorded). Some clones in this sample may be carry-over from other donors' samples.

The V gene is TRBV15, the J gene TRBJ1-1, with TRBD1 identical over 8 bases. V was clipped by 3 bases and J by 1 base; unmatched bases: 7. Germline loops: CDR1 LNHNV, CDR2 YYDKDF (reference sequence). The CDR3 length is 16 residues. CDR3 DNA: TGTGCCACCAGCAGGGACAGGGCCCTGGGGAACACTGAAGCTTTCTTT. Its protein product is CATSRDRALGNTEAFF.

The V and J genes are TRBV9 and TRBJ2-3; D possibly corresponds to TRBD2 (6 bases). Germline assignment: CDR1 SGDLS and CDR2 YYNGEE. The CDR3 length is 16 residues. V was pared by 2 bases and J by 1 base, with 14 bases between. The CDR3 sequence: CASSVHGRVGTDTQYF. The CDR3 nucleotides are TGTGCCAGCAGCGTTCACGGGAGAGTGGGCACAGATACGCAGTATTTT.

A few counts support this clonotype. The genes are TRBV11-2 and TRBJ2-3; D perhaps matches TRBD2 (7 bases). V lost 5 bases and J lost 2, with 14 bases in between. The CDR3 has 15 residues. The germline gives CDR1 SGHAT, CDR2 FQNNGV. The CDR3: CASSPGGGVTDTQYF. The CDR3 nucleotides read TGTGCCAGCAGCCCCGGAGGGGGGGTCACAGATACGCAGTATTTT.

The J gene is TRBJ2-7, the V gene TRBV25-1, with 8 bases matching TRBD2. CDR1 is MGHDK, CDR2 SYGVNS, per germline. The junction had 9 bases not matched to a gene; V was cut back by 8 bases and J by 3 bases. CDR3 length: 14 amino acids. The CDR3 bases are TGTGCCAGCCAGGGGCGGGAGGCAGTCTACGAGCAGTACTTC. This sequence encodes CASQGREAVYEQYF.

This rearrangement joins TRBV12-3 or TRBV12-4 to TRBJ2-2, with D unresolved. This CDR3 spans 14 amino acids. V was clipped by 1 base and J by 6 bases, with 9 bases between them. CDR3 loop: CASSLGPLSGELFF. The DNA for the CDR3 is TGTGCCAGCAGTTTAGGCCCCCTTTCCGGGGAGCTGTTTTTT.

This clonotype was counted ten times or more. The rearrangement joins TRBV12-3 or TRBV12-4 to TRBJ2-3; 11 bases are shared with TRBD2. The J segment lost 1 base and the V segment lost 6 bases, leaving 18 bases of the junction unmatched. The CDR3 has 20 amino acids. The CDR3 region is CASRALAGVWTGAGTDTQYF. CDR3 in DNA: TGTGCCAGCAGGGCACTAGCGGGAGTATGGACCGGCGCGGGCACAGATACGCAGTATTTT.

This sequence joins TRBV4-1 and TRBJ2-7; the D gene is possibly TRBD1 (6 bases). V lost 6 bases to trimming and J lost 2 bases, with 14 bases between them. This CDR3 contains 14 residues. Germline V gene data show CDR1 as MGHRA and CDR2 as YSYEKL. This chain's CDR3 is CASRQTQGPYEQYF. The CDR3 DNA follows: TGCGCCAGCAGACAGACCCAGGGGCCCTACGAGCAGTACTTC.

Only a few counts were recorded for this clonotype. The CDR3 region has the DNA TGTGCCATCAGTGGAGCGGGAGGCGGAAACACAGATACGCAGTATTTT. This codes for CAISGAGGGNTDTQYF. V gene TRBV10-3 combines with J gene TRBJ2-3; 9 bases fit TRBD2. This CDR3 region has 16 residues. Germline trimming cut 4 bases from V and 2 bases from J; bases unmatched to any gene: 7. Germline-derived CDR1 and CDR2 are ENHRY and SYGVKD.

The V and J genes are TRBV10-3 and TRBJ1-1, with a tentative D call TRBD1 (6 bases). V was cut by 3 bases and J by 5 bases, with 10 bases left in between. This CDR3 spans 13 amino acids. Germline CDR1 is ENHRY and CDR2 is SYGVKD. The CDR3 region has the DNA TGTGCCATCAGTGAAGGGGGGGGTACTGAAGCTTTCTTT. Translating gives CAISEGGGTEAFF.

This rearrangement joins TRBV2 to TRBJ1-5, with TRBD1 identical over 9 bases. Germline CDR1 reads SNHLY; CDR2 reads FYNNEI. The CDR3 totals 15 residues. V lost 4 bases, J lost 4 bases, and 5 bases stayed unmatched. CDR3 in amino acids: CASSGDRELNQPQHF. The CDR3 nucleotides read TGTGCCAGCAGTGGGGACAGGGAACTGAATCAGCCCCAGCATTTT.